Below are 31 T cell receptor beta chains sequenced from a single sample in a study of vaccination effects on CD4 cells after COVID-19. The antigens for these receptors are not known. Antigen-specific CD4+ T cells were first expanded with viral peptide pools by the ViraFEST assay and only then sequenced. Having been cultured for roughly 11 days, the cells underwent CD4+ T cell isolation. Either the mRNA-1273 or the BNT162b2 vaccine was given to participants as two doses. This table comes from immunoSEQ multiplex PCR, and its TCRdb copy is limited to in-frame clones, with some not included. The sample includes approximately 65,000 clones, 74% of them seen just once. Sequenced here: CD4+ T cells from PBMCs cultured with HCoV-229E spike peptides, sampled after COVID-19 vaccination. The receptors derive from a human donor who received a COVID-19 vaccine.

This sequence joins TRBV4-1 and TRBJ2-2; 8 bases are a match to TRBD2. Trimming cost V 3 bases and J 3 bases; bases outside gene matches: 9. The CDR3 covers 17 residues. Germline-derived CDR1 and CDR2 are MGHRA and YSYEKL. CDR3 residues: CASSHETSASYTGELFF. The DNA of the CDR3 is TGCGCCAGCAGCCATGAGACTAGCGCATCCTACACCGGGGAGCTGTTTTTT.

This clone has only a few counts. CDR3 loop: CASSPIGAENSPLHF. CDR3 DNA sequence: TGTGCCAGCAGTCCAATCGGGGCTGAGAATTCACCCCTCCACTTT. The chain recombines TRBV28 with TRBJ1-6, with a tentative D call TRBD1 (5 bases). The CDR3 contains 15 residues. Germline CDR1 reads MDHEN; CDR2 reads SYDVKM. The V and J ends lost 5 bases and 7 bases respectively, with 15 bases between them.

J is TRBJ2-5 and V is TRBV30, with 7 bases that match TRBD1. V lost 3 bases and J lost 2; bases outside the gene matches: 3. The CDR3 totals 13 residues. Germline V gene sequence: CDR1 GTSNPN, CDR2 SVGIG (reference sequence). The DNA of the CDR3 is TGTGCCTGGAGCGGACAGGTACAAGAGACCCAGTACTTC. This gives the protein CAWSGQVQETQYF.

V is TRBV6-5 and J is TRBJ1-5; no clear D gene. The CDR3 consists of 12 residues. V was trimmed by 6 bases and J by 7 bases, leaving 10 bases between them. CDR1 and CDR2 (germline): MNHEY, SVGAGI. The CDR3 is CASSGSPQPQHF. DNA of the CDR3: TGTGCCAGCAGCGGCAGCCCCCAGCCCCAGCATTTT.

The chain joins TRBV5-4 to TRBJ1-1; D may be TRBD1 (6 bases). V was pared by 5 bases and J by 5 bases, with 16 bases between. Germline-derived CDR1 and CDR2 are SGHNT and YYREEE (reference sequence). The CDR3 consists of 14 residues. The CDR3 bases are TGTGCCAGCAGTATTGGGGGCGCGAGAACTGAAGCTTTCTTT. Its translation: CASSIGGARTEAFF.

The V gene is TRBV9, the J gene TRBJ2-5; D perhaps matches TRBD1 (6 bases). CDR1 is SGDLS, CDR2 YYNGEE, per germline. The V gene lost 0 bases and the J gene lost 2 bases, with 11 bases spanning the gap. The CDR3 length is 15 residues. The CDR3 here is CASSVGGTLQETQYF. Here the CDR3 DNA reads TGTGCCAGCAGCGTAGGAGGGACACTACAAGAGACCCAGTACTTC.

The chain combines TRBV6-6 with TRBJ1-6; 8 bases fit TRBD1. The CDR3 loop spans 16 amino acids. Germline CDR1 reads MNHNY; CDR2 reads SVGAGI (reference sequence). Trimming at V came to 5 bases and at J to 7 bases, leaving 10 bases not matched to a gene. Here the CDR3 DNA reads TGTGCCAGCAGTGCTCGACAGGGGTCCGGGAATTCACCCCTCCACTTT. It is translated as CASSARQGSGNSPLHF.

There are a few counts of this clone. The chain recombines TRBV3-1 (or the pseudogene TRBV3-2) with TRBJ2-4; D is unresolved. The V end was cut by 0 bases, the J end by 8 bases, with 5 bases between. Germline CDR1 LGHDT, CDR2 YNNKEL (reference sequence). This CDR3 is 12 amino acids long. In DNA, the CDR3 is TGTGCCAGCAGCCAAGATCTGGACATTCAGTACTTC. It translates to CASSQDLDIQYF.

The V call is TRBV5-4, the J call TRBJ2-5; TRBD1 is a possible D gene (5 bases). This CDR3 is built from 15 residues. Trimming removed 0 bases at V and 1 base at J, with 10 bases between. Germline V gives CDR1 SGHNT, CDR2 YYREEE (reference sequence). The CDR3 loop reads CASSLAGAVQETQYF. CDR3 sequence (DNA): TGTGCCAGCAGCTTGGCTGGGGCAGTCCAAGAGACCCAGTACTTC.

The chain carries TRBV4-2 and TRBJ2-1; 9 bases agree with TRBD2. The CDR3 runs to 17 residues. The junction had 9 bases not matched to a gene; V was cut back by 4 bases and J by 2 bases. The V gene's germline CDR1 is LGHNA and CDR2 YNFKEQ. Written as DNA, the CDR3 is TGTGCCAGCAGCCTAGAGGGGGCGGGGGGGACCTACAATGAGCAGTTCTTC. This codes for CASSLEGAGGTYNEQFF.

The rearrangement links TRBV5-4 to TRBJ1-2; TRBD1 matches at 7 bases. The CDR3 length is 13 residues. From germline, CDR1 is SGHNT and CDR2 YYREEE (reference sequence). V dropped 4 bases and J dropped 2; count of bases not matched to a gene: 2. The CDR3 DNA follows: TGTGCCAGCAGCCCGGACAGGAACTATGGCTACACCTTC. Protein: CASSPDRNYGYTF.

The chain is built from TRBV10-2 and TRBJ2-5; 15 bases are shared with TRBD2. The J segment lost 2 bases and the V segment lost 7 bases, leaving 8 bases of the junction unmatched. CDR3 size: 17 residues. Germline V gives CDR1 WSHSY, CDR2 SAAADI. CDR3 residues: CASKTGTSGGKQETQYF. In DNA form, the CDR3 reads TGCGCCAGCAAAACCGGGACTAGCGGGGGGAAACAAGAGACCCAGTACTTC.

V gene TRBV24-1 combines with J gene TRBJ2-2, with a weak D call TRBD2 (6 bases). CDR1 and CDR2 (germline): KGHDR, SFDVKD. The CDR3 extends over 14 amino acids. V was clipped by 4 bases and J by 5 bases, with 10 bases between them. For the CDR3, the DNA is TGTGCCACCAGTGAGGGACTGAAGACCGGGGAGCTGTTTTTT. Amino acid sequence: CATSEGLKTGELFF.

The gene calls are TRBV18 and TRBJ1-1, with 7 bases matching TRBD1. The CDR3 is 13 residues long. After removal of 6 bases from V and 5 bases from J, the junction contained 6 bases not matched to a gene. Germline V gene lookup returns CDR1 KGHSH and CDR2 LQKENI. In nucleotides, the CDR3 is TGTGCCAGCTCGGAAGACAGGGCGACTGAAGCTTTCTTT. Encoded protein: CASSEDRATEAFF.

This clone was seen only a few times. The chain uses TRBV2 and TRBJ1-6, with 7 bases lining up with TRBD1. V was clipped by 6 bases and J by 1 base; unmatched bases: 3. The germline V gene encodes CDR1 SNHLY and CDR2 FYNNEI. The CDR3 is 15 amino acids. CDR3 sequence: CASSPDRSYNSPLHF. CDR3 DNA: TGTGCCAGCAGCCCGGACAGGTCCTATAATTCACCCCTCCACTTT. Full variable domain (missing parts from reference TRBV2 and TRBJ1-6): EPEVTQTPSHQVTQMGQEVILRCVPISNHLYFYWYRQILGQKVEFLVSFYNNEISEKSEIFDDQFSVERPDGSNFTLKIRSTKLEDSAMYFCASSPDRSYNSPLHFGNGTRLTVT.

The rearrangement uses TRBV11-3 and TRBJ2-3; 9 positions agree with TRBD1. This CDR3 region has 18 residues. Germline lookup yields CDR1 SGHNT and CDR2 YENEEA. Losses at the gene ends were 5 bases for V and 4 bases for J; bases not matched to a gene: 16. CDR3: CASSPVGGGTGWSDTQYF. DNA of the CDR3: TGTGCCAGCAGCCCGGTTGGAGGCGGGACAGGGTGGTCAGATACGCAGTATTTT. The full variable domain, with the rest looked up from reference TRBV11-3 and TRBJ2-3, is EAGVVQSPRYKIIEKKQPVAFWCNPISGHNTLYWYLQNLGQGPELLIRYENEEAVDDSQLPKDRFSAERLKGVDSTLKIQPAELGDSAVYLCASSPVGGGTGWSDTQYFGPGTRLTVL.

The chain recombines TRBV5-4 with TRBJ2-7, with D hard to call. Germline loops: CDR1 SGHNT, CDR2 YYREEE (reference sequence). V was shortened by 0 bases and J by 6 bases, with 10 bases between the two germline ends. The CDR3 is 13 amino acids. CDR3 coding DNA: TGTGCCAGCAGCTTGGACCCCTCCGCCGAGCAGTACGTC. Its translation: CASSLDPSAEQYV.

The gene calls are TRBV7-2 and TRBJ1-6; 12 nucleotides line up with TRBD1. CDR3 size: 15 residues. The ends lost 2 bases at V and 9 bases at J; junction bases unmatched: 2. Looked up from germline, CDR1 is SGHTA and CDR2 is FQGNSA. CDR3 region: CASSLTGQGASPLHF. The CDR3 nucleotides are TGTGCCAGCAGCTTAACGGGACAGGGGGCTTCACCCCTCCACTTT.

The chain links TRBV5-1 to TRBJ2-5; D is unresolved. This CDR3 spans 14 amino acids. Trimming left V 0 bases short and J 10 bases short, with 16 bases between. In germline, CDR1 is SGHRS, CDR2 YFSETQ. The CDR3 sequence is CASSLASGSVVQYF. The CDR3 nucleotides read TGCGCCAGCAGCTTGGCGTCGGGCTCGGTGGTCCAGTACTTC. The full variable domain, with the rest looked up from reference TRBV5-1 and TRBJ2-5, is KAGVTQTPRYLIKTRGQQVTLSCSPISGHRSVSWYQQTPGQGLQFLFEYFSETQRNKGNFPGRFSGRQFSNSRSEMNVSTLELGDSALYLCASSLASGSVVQYFGPGTRLLVL.

The V and J genes are TRBV4-1 and TRBJ2-3, with TRBD1 matching 9 bases. Germline CDR1 reads MGHRA; CDR2 reads YSYEKL. The J segment lost 4 bases and the V segment lost 3 bases, leaving 8 bases of the junction unmatched. This CDR3 is 16 amino acids long. CDR3 coding DNA: TGCGCCAGCAGCCACATACCGGGACAGGGAGCAGATACGCAGTATTTT. This codes for CASSHIPGQGADTQYF.

The gene calls are TRBV2 and TRBJ1-2; TRBD1 matches 8 bases. This CDR3 has 14 residues. Germline values: CDR1 SNHLY, CDR2 FYNNEI. J gave up 3 bases and V 4 bases, and 4 bases lay outside the gene matches. In DNA, the CDR3 is TGTGCCAGCAGTGCATCGACAGGGGACTATGGCTACACCTTC. Its translation is CASSASTGDYGYTF.

This chain joins TRBV19 and TRBJ2-5, with 8 nucleotides matching TRBD2. The germline V gene encodes CDR1 LNHDA and CDR2 SQIVND (reference sequence). The CDR3 extends over 15 amino acids. V trimming: 5 bases; J trimming: 4 bases; junction bases outside the gene matches: 9. CDR3 DNA: TGTGCCAGTAGTCGGACTAGCCGGCCAGGAGAGACCCAGTACTTC. Its protein product is CASSRTSRPGETQYF.

The DNA of the CDR3 is TGTGCCAGTAGTATCGAGGGGAAGAACACTGAAGCTTTCTTT. As protein: CASSIEGKNTEAFF. The chain uses TRBV19 and TRBJ1-1, with D possibly matching TRBD1 (5 bases). Germline V CDR1 and CDR2: LNHDA, SQIVND (reference sequence). The CDR3 extends over 14 amino acids. The V end was cut by 3 bases, the J end by 1 base, with 9 bases between. Looking up the rest from reference TRBV19 and TRBJ1-1 gives the full variable domain: DGGITQSPKYLFRKEGQNVTLSCEQNLNHDAMYWYRQDPGQGLRLIYYSQIVNDFQKGDIAEGYSVSREKKESFPLTVTSAQKNPTAFYLCASSIEGKNTEAFFGQGTRLTVV.

The chain uses TRBV30 and TRBJ1-2; maybe TRBD1 (5 bases). Germline CDR1 is GTSNPN and CDR2 is SVGIG (reference sequence). Trimming removed 0 bases at V and 4 bases at J, with 9 bases between. CDR3 length: 13 amino acids. The CDR3 nucleotides are TGTGCCTGGAGTGTACAAGGGGTCTATGGCTACACCTTC. It encodes CAWSVQGVYGYTF.

This chain links TRBV3-1 (or the pseudogene TRBV3-2) with TRBJ1-1, with D unresolved. The CDR3 loop spans 12 amino acids. Trimming took 1 base from V and 5 from J, leaving 5 bases between them. Germline V CDR1 and CDR2: LGHDT, YNNKEL (reference sequence). CDR3 nucleotide sequence: TGTGCCAGCAGCCAAGTTAGGACTGAAGCTTTCTTT. This encodes CASSQVRTEAFF.

This sequence joins TRBV2 and TRBJ2-7; 12 bases are shared with TRBD1. Germline assignment: CDR1 SNHLY and CDR2 FYNNEI. The V segment lost 6 bases and the J segment 4 bases; nucleotides outside the gene matches: 7. The CDR3 sequence is 15 residues long. CDR3 residues: CASRAGTGGFYEQYV. As DNA, the CDR3 is TGTGCCAGCAGAGCCGGGACAGGGGGCTTTTACGAGCAGTACGTC.

The chain combines TRBV5-1 with TRBJ2-3; D call uncertain. Deletions cut 0 bases from V and 5 bases from J, with 4 bases between. The CDR3 extends over 12 amino acids. From germline, CDR1 is SGHRS and CDR2 YFSETQ. CDR3 in DNA: TGCGCCAGCAGCTTGGGAAGAGATACGCAGTATTTT. Translated, it gives CASSLGRDTQYF.

This clone was detected a few times. The chain couples TRBV21-1 to TRBJ2-5; the table assigns TRBD2, which was not confirmed against the DNA. TRBV21-1 is reported as a pseudogene. CDR3 size: 12 residues. CDR3 DNA: TGTGCCAGTGGGGGACTAGCAGGGACCCAGTACTTC. Translation gives CASGGLAGTQYF.

The V and J genes are TRBV18 and TRBJ1-5; D gene uncertain. CDR3 size: 15 residues. Germline CDR1 and CDR2: KGHSH and LQKENI. Between the trimmed V and J ends, which lost 3 bases and 0 bases, there was a span of 9 bases. CDR3 bases: TGTGCCAGCTCACCCCGGGTTAATAGCAATCAGCCCCAGCATTTT. It codes for CASSPRVNSNQPQHF.

The V call is TRBV19, the J call TRBJ1-5; D gene ambiguous. The CDR3 consists of 14 residues. V gave up 5 bases and J gave up 6 bases, with 14 bases separating them. Germline V CDR1 and CDR2: LNHDA, SQIVND (reference sequence). CDR3 sequence (DNA): TGTGCCAGTAGTCTCCGTTCGGGTAGTCAGCCCCAGCATTTT. Translating gives CASSLRSGSQPQHF.

This clone occurred once. V gene TRBV6-5 combines with J gene TRBJ2-5, with D unresolved. Trimming left V 6 bases short and J 0 bases short, with 11 bases between. CDR3 length equals 14 residues. Germline values: CDR1 MNHEY, CDR2 SVGAGI. The CDR3 sequence: CASRIHPYQETQYF. CDR3 sequence (DNA): TGTGCCAGCAGAATTCACCCATACCAAGAGACCCAGTACTTC.